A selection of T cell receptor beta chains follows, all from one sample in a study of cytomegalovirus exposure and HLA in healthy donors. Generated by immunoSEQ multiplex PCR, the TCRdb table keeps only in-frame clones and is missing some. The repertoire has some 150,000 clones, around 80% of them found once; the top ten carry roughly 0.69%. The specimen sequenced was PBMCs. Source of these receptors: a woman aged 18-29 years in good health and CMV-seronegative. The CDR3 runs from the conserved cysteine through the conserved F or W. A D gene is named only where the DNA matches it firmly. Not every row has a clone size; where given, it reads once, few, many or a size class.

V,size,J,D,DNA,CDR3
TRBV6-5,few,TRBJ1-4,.,TGTGCCAGCAGTTACTCCAGGGAAGTTGATGAAAAACTGTTTTTT,CASSYSREVDEKLFF
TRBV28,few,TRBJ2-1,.,TGTGCCAGCAGCCCCGGGACTGTCCTACACAATGAGCAGTTCTTC,CASSPGTVLHNEQFF
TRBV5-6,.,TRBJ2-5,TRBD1,TGTGCCAGCAGCCACCCCTGGACAGGGGGGGGAGAGACCCAGTACTTC,CASSHPWTGGGETQYF
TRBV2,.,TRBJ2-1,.,TGTGCCAGCAGTACTCGGCTAGCAAACAATGAGCAGTTCTTC,CASSTRLANNEQFF
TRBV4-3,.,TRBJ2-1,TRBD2,TGCGCCAGCAGCCAAGAACTAGCGGCAGGTCTCGGGTACAATGAGCAGTTCTTC,CASSQELAAGLGYNEQFF
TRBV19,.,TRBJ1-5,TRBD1,TGTGCCAGTGCCGGGACAGGGGCTAATTGGGGTTACAATCAGCCCCAGCATTTT,CASAGTGANWGYNQPQHF
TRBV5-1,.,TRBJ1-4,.,TGCGCCAGCAGCTCTGGGGGCCGGGGTGAAAAACTGTTTTTT,CASSSGGRGEKLFF
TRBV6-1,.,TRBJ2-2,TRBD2,TGTGCCAGCATCCCATTCGCGGGAGTGGTCGGGGAGCTGTTTTTT,CASIPFAGVVGELFF
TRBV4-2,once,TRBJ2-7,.,TGTGCCAGCAGCCAAGAAGTTTCGACAGTCGAAATCTACGAGCAGTACTTC,CASSQEVSTVEIYEQYF
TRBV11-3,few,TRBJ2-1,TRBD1,TGTGCCAGCAGCTTGGGACAGAGCTACAATGAGCAGTTCTTC,CASSLGQSYNEQFF
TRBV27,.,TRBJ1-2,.,TGTGCCAGCAAAGACAGTCCTAACTATGGCTACACCTTC,CASKDSPNYGYTF
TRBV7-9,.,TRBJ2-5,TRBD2,TGTGCCAGCAGCGAGGGTTGGGGGAGACTAGCGGGCCGAGAGACCCAGTACTTC,CASSEGWGRLAGRETQYF
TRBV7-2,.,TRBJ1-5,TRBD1,TGTGCCAGCAGCTTAGGGACAGGGAAGAATCAGCCCCAGCATTTT,CASSLGTGKNQPQHF
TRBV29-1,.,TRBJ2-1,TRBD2,TGCAGCGTTTTAAGACTAGCGGCATACAATGAGCAGTTCTTC,CSVLRLAAYNEQFF
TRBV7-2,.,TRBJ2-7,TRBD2,TGTGCCAGCAGCCTTGGCGGGAGAACGTACGAGCAGTACTTC,CASSLGGRTYEQYF
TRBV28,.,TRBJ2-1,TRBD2,TGTGCCAGCCGAACTAGCGGGAGCCATAGATCCTATGAGCAGTTCTTC,CASRTSGSHRSYEQFF
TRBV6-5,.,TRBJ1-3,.,TGTGCCAGCACCGACAGCCTCTCTGGAAACACCATATATTTT,CASTDSLSGNTIYF
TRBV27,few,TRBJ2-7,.,TGTGCCAGCAGTCCGAACAGGGGAGGATGGCTCTACGAGCAGTACTTC,CASSPNRGGWLYEQYF
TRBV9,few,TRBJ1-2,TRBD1,TGTGCCAGCAGCCCCCGACAGGGAGGTGGCTACACCTTC,CASSPRQGGGYTF
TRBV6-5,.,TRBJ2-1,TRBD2,TGTGCCAGCAGTCTGACTAGCGGGACATACAATGAGCAGTTCTTC,CASSLTSGTYNEQFF
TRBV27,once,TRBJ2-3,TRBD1,TGTGCCAGCAAGAGGGGGCGGAGCACAGATACGCAGTATTTT,CASKRGRSTDTQYF
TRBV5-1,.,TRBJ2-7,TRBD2,TGCGCCAGCAGCTTGGCGGCTAGCGGGGGACTTTCCTACGAGCAGTACTTC,CASSLAASGGLSYEQYF
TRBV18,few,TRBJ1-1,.,TGTGCCAGCTCACCAACAGGGAACACTGAAGCTTTCTTT,CASSPTGNTEAFF
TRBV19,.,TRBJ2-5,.,TGTGCCAGTAGCCTCAGTAGCCGGGAGACCCAGTACTTC,CASSLSSRETQYF
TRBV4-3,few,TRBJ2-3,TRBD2,TGCGCCAGCAGCCAATCAGGCGGGACTAGCGGGGCAGATACGCAGTATTTT,CASSQSGGTSGADTQYF
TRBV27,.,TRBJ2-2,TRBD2,TGTGCCAGCAGTTTATTGCCATTAAAAGCGGGAGCCACCGGGGAGCTGTTTTTT,CASSLLPLKAGATGELFF
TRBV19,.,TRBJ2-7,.,TGTGCCAGTAGTATAGTAGACAACGAGCAGTACTTC,CASSIVDNEQYF
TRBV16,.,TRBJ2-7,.,TGTGCCAGCAGCCAACGAACAGGGCGTTCCTACGAGCAGTACTTC,CASSQRTGRSYEQYF
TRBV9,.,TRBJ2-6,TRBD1,TGTGCCAGCACTGGGACAGGGGGACCTGGGGCCAACGTCCTGACTTTC,CASTGTGGPGANVLTF
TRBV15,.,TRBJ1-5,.,TGTGCCACCAGCAGGGAACAGCCGAATAGCAATCAGCCCCAGCATTTT,CATSREQPNSNQPQHF
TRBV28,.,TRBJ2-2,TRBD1,TGTGCCAGCAGTTTCCTGACAGGGGTGTACACCGGGGAGCTGTTTTTT,CASSFLTGVYTGELFF
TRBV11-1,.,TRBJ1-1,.,TGTGCCAGCAGCTCCAGGGGTGGTAGGGCTGAAGCTTTCTTT,CASSSRGGRAEAFF
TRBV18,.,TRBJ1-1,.,TGTGCCAGCTCCACGGGGGGGACGGGCACTGAAGCTTTCTTT,CASSTGGTGTEAFF
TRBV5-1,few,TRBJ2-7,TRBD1,TGCGCCAGCACCAAGACAATAGGGGACAGATCCTACGAGCAGTACTTC,CASTKTIGDRSYEQYF
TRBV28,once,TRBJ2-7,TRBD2,TGTGCCAGCAGTCAACTAGCGGGGTCCTACGAGCAGTACTTC,CASSQLAGSYEQYF
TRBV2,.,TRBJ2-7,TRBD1,TGTGCCAGCAGTGTTCGACAGGGAAGCTCCTACGAGCAGTACTTC,CASSVRQGSSYEQYF
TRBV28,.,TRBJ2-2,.,TGTGCCAGCAGTCCGTTTTATCCCGGGGAGCTGTTTTTT,CASSPFYPGELFF
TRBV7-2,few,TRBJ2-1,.,TGTGCCAGCAGCTTAGCTCGAGACAATGAGCAGTTCTTC,CASSLARDNEQFF
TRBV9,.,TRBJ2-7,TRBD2,TGTGCCAGCAGCCCCGCAGGGACTAGCGGATACGAGCAGTACTTC,CASSPAGTSGYEQYF
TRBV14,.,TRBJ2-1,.,TGTGCCAGCAGCCAAGTAAGGGGAAATGAGCAGTTCTTC,CASSQVRGNEQFF
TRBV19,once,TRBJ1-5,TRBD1,TGTGCCAGTAGGCTCGGGACAGGGGGCTGGCAGCCCCAGCATTTT,CASRLGTGGWQPQHF
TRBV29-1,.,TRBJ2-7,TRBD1,TGCAGCGTTGGAAAGGGGGCTCTCTACGAGCAGTACTTC,CSVGKGALYEQYF
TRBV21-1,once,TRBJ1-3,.,TGTGCCAGCAGAATGGACAGGCTCGGAAACACCATATATTTT,CASRMDRLGNTIYF
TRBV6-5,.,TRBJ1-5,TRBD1,TGTGCCAGCAGCGACAGGGGCTATCAGCCCCAGCATTTT,CASSDRGYQPQHF
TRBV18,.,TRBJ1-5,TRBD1,TGTGCCAGCTCACCAAGGGGACAGACTCGCAATCAGCCCCAGCATTTT,CASSPRGQTRNQPQHF
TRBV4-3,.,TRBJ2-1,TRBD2,TGCGCCAGCAGCCAAGAGAGCCTAGCGGGGTTCGATGGGCAGTTCTTC,CASSQESLAGFDGQFF
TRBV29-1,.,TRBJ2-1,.,TGCAGCGTTGAAGATCGTCCCGAGGATGAGCAGTTCTTC,CSVEDRPEDEQFF
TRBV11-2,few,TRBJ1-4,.,TGTGCCAGCAGCCCCGGTAATGAAAAACTGTTTTTT,CASSPGNEKLFF
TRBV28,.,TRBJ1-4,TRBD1,TGTGCCAGCAAAACGGACAGGGAAAAACTGTTTTTT,CASKTDREKLFF
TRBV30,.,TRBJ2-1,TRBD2,TGTGCCTGGAGTGTACCTAGCGGGAGTAGTAATGAGCAGTTCTTC,CAWSVPSGSSNEQFF
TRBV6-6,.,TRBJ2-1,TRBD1,TGTGCCACCGGGACAGGTTCTCCACCTGAGCAGTTCTTC,CATGTGSPPEQFF
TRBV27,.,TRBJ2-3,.,TGTGCCAGCAGTCGGCGGGGCACAGATACGCAGTATTTT,CASSRRGTDTQYF
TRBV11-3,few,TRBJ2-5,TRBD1,TGTGCCAGCAGCCCAAGGACAGGGGGAGAGACCCAGTACTTC,CASSPRTGGETQYF
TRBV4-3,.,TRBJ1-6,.,TGCGCCAGCAGCCAAGACACCTACAGGGATTCACCCCTCCACTTT,CASSQDTYRDSPLHF
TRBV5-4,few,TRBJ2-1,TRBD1,TGTGCCAGCAGCTTAGACCCTGGGACAGGGCTAAATGAGCAGTTCTTC,CASSLDPGTGLNEQFF
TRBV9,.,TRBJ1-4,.,TGTGCCAGCGGAGTGGTGGATACTAATGAAAAACTGTTTTTT,CASGVVDTNEKLFF
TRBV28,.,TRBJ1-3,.,TGTGCCAGCAGTGCCTTCCCGGGATCTGGAAACACCATATATTTT,CASSAFPGSGNTIYF
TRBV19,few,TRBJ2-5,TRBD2,TGTGCCAGTAGTAGGGGTAGCGGGAGAGAGACCCAGTACTTC,CASSRGSGRETQYF
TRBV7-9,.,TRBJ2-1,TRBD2,TGTGCCAGCAGCTTACGGGAGGCCCCCAATGAGCAGTTCTTC,CASSLREAPNEQFF
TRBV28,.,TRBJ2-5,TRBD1,TGTGCCAGCACCGAAAGGGACAGGCAAGAGACCCAGTACTTC,CASTERDRQETQYF